The clone carrying this T cell receptor beta chain showed up just a few times. TCRdb processed the RT-PCR reads anew with MiXCR; each CDR3 protein has one entry. The table lists over 400,000 distinct CDR3 sequences, approximately 10% of them singletons, with over 9.5% in the top ten. The CDR3 has 15 residues. After removal of 0 bases from V and 5 bases from J, the junction contained 2 bases not matched to a gene. Germline CDR1 reads SGHKS; CDR2 reads YYEKEE (reference sequence). This entry comes from a study of response to subunit inactivated influenza vaccine. This material consisted of PBMCs from blood, taken about 6 weeks after vaccination. This TCR came from a middle-aged man who received an inactivated influenza vaccine. This sequence joins TRBV5-5 and TRBJ1-5; 10 bases align to TRBD1. This CDR3 is CASSLVGTGDQPQHF. CDR3 in DNA: TGTGCCAGCAGCTTGGTCGGGACAGGGGATCAGCCCCAGCATTTT.